The present entry profiles one TCR beta chain with its context. The antigen is undetermined. This CDR3 is built from 16 residues. CDR1 and CDR2 (germline): MNHEY, SMNVEV (reference sequence). Trimming shortened V by 6 bases and J by 6 bases, and 22 bases separated the two germline ends. 60 Vbeta and 13 Jbeta primers were used in PCR. The method was immunoSEQ multiplex PCR; TCRdb's version includes in-frame clones alone and lacks a portion of them. The data hold approximately 100,000 clones, with around 68% observed a single time. These data are taken from a study of cytomegalovirus exposure and HLA in healthy donors. General study results and limits: Information on immune exposure was restricted to one variable (CMV serostatus).

The clonotype originates from a female donor in good health and CMV-seronegative. Source material: PBMCs. V and J are TRBV27 and TRBJ2-3, with D maybe TRBD1 (5 bases). The CDR3 sequence: CASRWGPGWVDDTQYF. The CDR3 nucleotides read TGTGCCAGCAGATGGGGCCCAGGGTGGGTGGACGATACGCAGTATTTT.